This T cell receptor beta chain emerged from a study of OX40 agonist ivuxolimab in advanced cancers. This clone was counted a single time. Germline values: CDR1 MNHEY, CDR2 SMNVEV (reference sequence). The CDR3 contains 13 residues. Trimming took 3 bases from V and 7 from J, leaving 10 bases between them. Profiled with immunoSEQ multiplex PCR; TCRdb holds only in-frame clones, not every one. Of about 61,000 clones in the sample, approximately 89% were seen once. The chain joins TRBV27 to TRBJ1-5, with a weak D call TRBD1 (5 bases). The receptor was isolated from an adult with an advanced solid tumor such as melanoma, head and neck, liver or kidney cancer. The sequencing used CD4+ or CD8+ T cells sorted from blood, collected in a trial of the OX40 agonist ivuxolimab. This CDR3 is CASSLGEYQPQHF. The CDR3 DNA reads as TGTGCCAGCAGTTTGGGGGAGTACCAGCCCCAGCATTTT.